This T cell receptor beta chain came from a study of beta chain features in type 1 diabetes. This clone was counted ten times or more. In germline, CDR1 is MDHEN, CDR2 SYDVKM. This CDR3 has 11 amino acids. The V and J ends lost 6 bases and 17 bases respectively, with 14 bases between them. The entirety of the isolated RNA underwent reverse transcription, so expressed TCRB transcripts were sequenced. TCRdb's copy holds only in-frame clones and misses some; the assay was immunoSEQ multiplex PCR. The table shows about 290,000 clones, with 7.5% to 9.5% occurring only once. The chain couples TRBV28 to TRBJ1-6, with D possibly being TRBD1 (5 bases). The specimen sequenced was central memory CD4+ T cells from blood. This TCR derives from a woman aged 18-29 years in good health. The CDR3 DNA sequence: TGTGCCAGCAGCCATCAGGGTAATATCCACTTT. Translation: CASSHQGNIHF.